These T cell receptor beta chains were read from a single sample in a study of CD8+ T cells in alopecia areata. The method was immunoSEQ multiplex PCR; TCRdb's version includes in-frame clones alone and lacks a portion of them. The sample shows around 290,000 clones, 58% of them seen only once. The input for sequencing was CD4+ T cells sorted from blood, taken at week 24, from a patient treated with tofacitinib. These TCRs come from a human donor with alopecia areata. Each CDR3 is given with its conserved first and last residue. A D gene is named only where the DNA matches it firmly. Where a row states a size, it is once, few, many or the class of an expanded clone; other rows omit it.

.	TRBJ1-4	TRBV30	TRBD1	TGTGCCTGGAGTTACGGACAGGGAGGCGAAAAACTGTTTTTT	CAWSYGQGGEKLFF
.	TRBJ1-5	TRBV30	TRBD1	TGTGCCTGGAGTGGGACAGGTGGCAATCAGCCCCAGCATTTT	CAWSGTGGNQPQHF
.	TRBJ2-2	TRBV7-6	TRBD1	TGTGCCAGCAGCCCTGGGACAGTCACCGGGGAGCTGTTTTTT	CASSPGTVTGELFF
.	TRBJ2-2	TRBV4-1	.	TGCGCCAGCAGCCGGCGGAGCGGGGAGCTGTTTTTT	CASSRRSGELFF
few	TRBJ2-1	TRBV30	.	TGTGCCTGGAGTGTCAGGTCAAGCTCCTACAATGAGCAGTTCTTC	CAWSVRSSSYNEQFF
.	TRBJ1-1	TRBV28	.	TGTGCCAGCAGACTCTTGGGTGGAGAGAACACTGAAGCTTTCTTT	CASRLLGGENTEAFF
.	TRBJ2-2	TRBV30	TRBD2	TGTGCCTGGAGTGTACAAGCGGGGTATTCCACCGGGGAGCTGTTTTTT	CAWSVQAGYSTGELFF
.	TRBJ2-6	TRBV9	.	TGTGCCAGCAGCGTAGTAGGGTCTGGGGCCAACGTCCTGACTTTC	CASSVVGSGANVLTF
few	TRBJ2-2	TRBV7-2	.	TGTGCCAGCAGCCGCGGGACTTTGGAGGCCGGGGAGCTGTTTTTT	CASSRGTLEAGELFF
.	TRBJ1-1	TRBV30	.	TGTGCCTCCCTTCTAAGGAACACTGAAGCTTTCTTT	CASLLRNTEAFF
.	TRBJ1-2	TRBV29-1	.	TGCAGCGCCTACCGACAGGACTATGGCTACACCTTC	CSAYRQDYGYTF
.	TRBJ2-3	TRBV4-1	.	TGCGCCAGCAGCCAAGTACCCGCCAGCACAGATACGCAGTATTTT	CASSQVPASTDTQYF
.	TRBJ1-1	TRBV29-1	.	TGCAGCGCCACTGGGGGGCCTTACACTGAAGCTTTCTTT	CSATGGPYTEAFF
once	TRBJ1-6	TRBV4-1	.	TGCGCCAGCAGCCAAATCGGTTCACCCCTCCACTTT	CASSQIGSPLHF
.	TRBJ2-7	TRBV4-1	TRBD1	TGCGCCAGCAGCCAAGGACAGGGGTCCTACGAGCAGTACTTC	CASSQGQGSYEQYF
.	TRBJ1-6	TRBV30	.	TGTGCCTGGAGTGGTACGGGGCGTTCACCCCTCCACTTT	CAWSGTGRSPLHF
.	TRBJ2-3	TRBV7-2	TRBD2	TGTGCCAGCAGCCGAGGACTAGCGGGGGGTACAGATACGCAGTATTTT	CASSRGLAGGTDTQYF
.	TRBJ2-7	TRBV6-5	.	TGTGCCACCCGACAGTTCTTCCCCTACGAGCAGTACTTC	CATRQFFPYEQYF
.	TRBJ2-3	TRBV5-4	TRBD2	TGTGCCAGCAGCCGGGGACTAGCGGGCACAGATACGCAGTATTTT	CASSRGLAGTDTQYF
.	TRBJ1-2	TRBV18	.	TGTGCCAGCTCGCCCGGAATCTTCATGGGAAACTACTATGGCTACACCTTC	CASSPGIFMGNYYGYTF
.	TRBJ1-2	TRBV21-1	.	TGTGCCAGCAGCAAAGCGCTCTCTGACAGGGGGCAAAGGGCGGGCTACACCTTC	CASSKALSDRGQRAGYTF
.	TRBJ2-2	TRBV5-1	TRBD1	TGCGCCAGCAGCTTGGGACAGGGGGCCGGGGAGCTGTTTTTT	CASSLGQGAGELFF
few	TRBJ2-7	TRBV5-4	.	TGTGCCAGCAGCTTGTGGGCAGGGGCCTACGAGCAGTACTTC	CASSLWAGAYEQYF
.	TRBJ1-1	TRBV7-2	TRBD1	TGTGCCAGCAGGGTACAGGGGGCTGAAGCTTTCTTT	CASRVQGAEAFF
few	TRBJ1-4	TRBV28	TRBD1	TGTGCCAGCAGCTCCACTGGGACAGGGAATGAAAAACTGTTTTTT	CASSSTGTGNEKLFF
.	TRBJ2-7	TRBV7-9	.	TGTGCCAGCAGCGCTGAGCCAGGGATCGAGCAGTACTTC	CASSAEPGIEQYF
.	TRBJ2-5	TRBV5-1	.	TGCGCCAGCAGCGCGGAACAAGAGACCCAGTACTTC	CASSAEQETQYF
.	TRBJ2-1	TRBV29-1	.	TGCAGCGCCATAGTGTCGGGATTCGGCGGCTACAATGAGCAGTTCTTC	CSAIVSGFGGYNEQFF